This T cell receptor beta chain emerged from a study of shared clonotypes between healthy human individuals. Whole-study context: Ranging from 18 to 49 in age, donors were a couple of women and three men. CD8 memory received one plate per donor, CD8 naive two, CD4 memory three and CD4 naive three. Whole-study findings and limits: On the whole, naive subsets had larger estimated richness than memory subsets had. Among non-shared clonotypes, generation probabilities were lower than among those shared by all four donors.

TCRdb's copy holds only in-frame clones and misses some; the assay was immunoSEQ multiplex PCR. The repertoire consists of roughly 2.1 million clones, with roughly 91% occurring once and the leading ten covering about 1.5%. Regarding this clone: What it recognizes is unknown.

Trimming shortened V by 2 bases and J by 7 bases, and 8 bases separated the two germline ends. Germline V gene data show CDR1 as MNHEY and CDR2 as SMNVEV (reference sequence). The CDR3 totals 12 residues. The naive CD8 population came from CD45RO-negative cells selected for CCR7, without terminally differentiated effector memory CD45RA+ cells. Specimen: naive CD8+ T cells from PBMCs. This sequence originates from a man younger than 35 in good health. Some clones in this sample may be carry-over from other donors' samples. The chain uses TRBV27 and TRBJ2-5; D might be TRBD2 (6 bases). The CDR3 sequence: CASSLTRGTQYF. CDR3 in DNA: TGTGCCAGCAGTTTAACGCGGGGGACCCAGTACTTC.